Each of the 32 T cell receptor beta chains below was sequenced from the same sample in a study of CD8+CD57+ T cells in acquired aplastic anemia. It was genomic DNA that served as the template for profiling TCR beta VDJ and CDR3. TCRdb processed the reads anew with MiXCR; each CDR3 protein has one entry. Of under 250,000 distinct CDR3 sequences in the sample, over 55% were seen once. The authors sequenced patients whose flow cytometry had shown CD8+CD57+ cell expansion. The source material was sorted CD4+, CD8+, or CD8+CD57+ T cells (not recorded which) from PBMCs. These receptors originate from a human donor with aplastic anemia.

V gene TRBV7-8 combines with J gene TRBJ2-1; 7 bases agree with TRBD1. After removal of 4 bases from V and 7 bases from J, the junction contained 13 bases not matched to a gene. The CDR3 runs to 16 residues. The germline V gene encodes CDR1 SGHVS and CDR2 FQNEAQ. CDR3 nucleotide sequence: TGTGCCAGCAGCTCAACACGACAGGGTAGACTGAATGAGCAGTTCTTC. Translated, it gives CASSSTRQGRLNEQFF.

This clonotype occurred once. The rearrangement joins TRBV2 to TRBJ1-1, with 8 bases identical to TRBD1. CDR1 is SNHLY, CDR2 FYNNEI, per germline. This CDR3 is built from 13 residues. V shed 6 bases and J 8 bases; nucleotides not matched to a gene: 8. The CDR3 coding sequence is TGTGCCAGCAGGGACAGGGTGCTTTGGGAAGCTTTCTTT. This translates into CASRDRVLWEAFF.

J is TRBJ1-3 and V is TRBV10-3, with 11 bases fitting TRBD1. V lost 10 bases, J lost 7 bases, and 6 bases stayed unmatched. Germline V gene data show CDR1 as ENHRY and CDR2 as SYGVKD. This CDR3 has 13 residues. This CDR3 is CATGQGAKNTIYF. The CDR3 region has the DNA TGTGCCACAGGACAGGGGGCCAAGAACACCATATATTTT.

The chain joins TRBV5-1 to TRBJ2-2; D uncertain. The CDR3 is 11 amino acids. Deletions cut 0 bases from V and 10 bases from J, with 4 bases between. The germline CDR1 and CDR2 sequences are SGHRS and YFSETQ. CDR3 protein: CASSLVVELFF. The CDR3 bases are TGCGCCAGCAGCTTGGTAGTGGAGCTGTTTTTT.

This chain connects TRBV7-3 to TRBJ2-3; D ambiguous. The V end was cut by 2 bases, the J end by 3 bases, with 15 bases between. The CDR3 sequence is 16 residues long. Germline values: CDR1 SGHTA, CDR2 FQGTGA. The CDR3: CASSLGPASSTDTQYF. The CDR3 DNA reads TGTGCCAGCAGCTTAGGCCCGGCGAGTAGTACAGATACGCAGTATTTT.

A single count supports this clonotype. The rearrangement joins TRBV7-9 to TRBJ2-2, with 9 bases identical to TRBD1. Looked up from germline, CDR1 is SEHNR and CDR2 is FQNEAQ (reference sequence). The CDR3 loop spans 18 amino acids. V shed 1 base and J 4 bases; nucleotides not matched to a gene: 10. In nucleotides, the CDR3 is TGTGCCAGCAGCTTAGGCGTTAAGGGACAGGGAACCACCGGGGAGCTGTTTTTT. It is translated as CASSLGVKGQGTTGELFF.

The J gene is TRBJ1-3, the V gene TRBV25-1, with D unresolved. Trimming removed 0 bases at V and 7 bases at J, with 13 bases between. Per germline, CDR1 MGHDK and CDR2 SYGVNS. The CDR3 is made up of 15 amino acids. CDR3: CASSEYKKGKNTIYF. In DNA, the CDR3 is TGTGCCAGCAGTGAATATAAAAAGGGAAAGAACACCATATATTTT.

This chain links TRBV5-1 with TRBJ2-5; TRBD2 agrees at 8 bases. The CDR3 loop spans 17 amino acids. After removal of 0 bases from V and 4 bases from J, the junction contained 11 bases not matched to a gene. Germline lookup yields CDR1 SGHRS and CDR2 YFSETQ. CDR3 sequence: CASSLGQVAGGGETQYF. CDR3 sequence (DNA): TGCGCCAGCAGCTTGGGACAGGTCGCGGGGGGAGGAGAGACCCAGTACTTC. The variable domain in full, with the rest retrieved from reference TRBV5-1 and TRBJ2-5, is KAGVTQTPRYLIKTRGQQVTLSCSPISGHRSVSWYQQTPGQGLQFLFEYFSETQRNKGNFPGRFSGRQFSNSRSEMNVSTLELGDSALYLCASSLGQVAGGGETQYFGPGTRLLVL.

This clonotype was observed many times. V is TRBV6-5 and J is TRBJ2-7; D is unclear. Germline loops: CDR1 MNHEY, CDR2 SVGAGI. Trimming took 6 bases from V and 4 from J, leaving 16 bases between them. The CDR3 runs 14 residues. CDR3: CASSYRALGYEQYF. CDR3 nucleotide sequence: TGTGCCAGCAGCTACCGGGCCTTGGGGTACGAGCAGTACTTC.

This clonotype was found once. Compared with germline, one end of the junction differs, possibly owing to a read error. The chain is built from TRBV7-3 and TRBJ2-3; D may be TRBD1 (6 bases). The germline V gene has CDR1 SGHTA and CDR2 FQGTGA. The CDR3 contains 15 residues. The CDR3 DNA is TGTGCCAGCAACTTACAGGGTGTGGGCACAGATACGCAGTATTTT. Encoded protein: CASNLQGVGTDTQYF.

This clonotype came up a few times. Germline and junction disagree at one end, which may indicate a read error. The rearrangement uses TRBV7-9 and TRBJ2-7; 9 nucleotides match TRBD2. Looked up from germline, CDR1 is SEHNR and CDR2 is FQNEAQ (reference sequence). The CDR3 runs to 15 residues. This chain's CDR3 is CASSHRGRGSYEQYF. DNA for the CDR3: TGTGCCAGCAGCCACCGCGGGAGGGGCTCCTATGAGCAGTACTTC.

This clonotype showed up just a few times. An end of the junction differs from the germline gene, which may be a read error. The chain links TRBV7-7 to TRBJ2-3, with D possibly matching TRBD1 (7 bases). This CDR3 region has 17 residues. CDR1 is SSHAT, CDR2 FNYEAQ, per germline (reference sequence). CDR3 region: CASSLADVDRVTDTQYF. The CDR3 nucleotides read TGTGCTAGCAGCTTAGCGGATGTCGACAGGGTAACAGATACGCAGTATTTT.

This clonotype has at least ten counts. This chain links TRBV12-3 or TRBV12-4 with TRBJ2-3; D may be TRBD2 (6 bases). V lost 6 bases, J lost 4 bases, and 8 bases lay in between. The CDR3 length is 12 residues. The DNA for the CDR3 is TGTGCCAGCAGCACGGGGGCAGATACGCAGTATTTT. Protein: CASSTGADTQYF.

V gene TRBV7-9 combines with J gene TRBJ1-2, with 7 bases that match TRBD1. CDR3 size: 15 residues. Germline CDR1 is SEHNR and CDR2 is FQNEAQ (reference sequence). The ends lost 5 bases at V and 8 bases at J; junction bases unmatched: 14. The CDR3 nucleotides read TGTGCCAGCAGCCCCTGGATAGGGGGCATGGGAGGCTACACCTTC. Translated: CASSPWIGGMGGYTF.

There are a few counts of this clonotype. The rearrangement joins TRBV25-1 to TRBJ1-2; no definite D call. Germline V CDR1 and CDR2: MGHDK, SYGVNS. The CDR3 has 11 residues. V lost 2 bases to trimming and J lost 8 bases, with 6 bases between them. The CDR3 spells CASSELRGYTF. The CDR3 DNA follows: TGTGCCAGCAGTGAACTTAGAGGCTACACCTTC.

The V gene is TRBV9, the J gene TRBJ2-7; 9 positions match TRBD2. Germline V gives CDR1 SGDLS, CDR2 YYNGEE. V trimming: 2 bases; J trimming: 3 bases; junction bases outside the gene matches: 6. There are 15 residues in the CDR3. DNA for the CDR3: TGTGCCAGCAGCGTTTCCGGGACTAGCATCTACGAGCAGTACTTC. Amino acid sequence: CASSVSGTSIYEQYF.

A note on this clonotype: This may arise from a read error, as a much more abundant clone is one base away. V usage is TRBV5-1 and J usage is TRBJ2-3; 9 nucleotides match TRBD1. The CDR3 is 15 amino acids. J was trimmed by 8 bases and V by 1 base; bases with no gene match: 8. CDR1 and CDR2 from the germline V gene are SGHRS and YFSETQ. DNA of the CDR3: TGCGCCAGCAGCTTGTTTGGGACAGGGTCAGCTACGCAGTATTTT. Translated, it gives CASSLFGTGSATQYF.

This clonotype was seen at least ten times. The chain links TRBV5-1 to TRBJ2-1, with TRBD1 identical over 10 bases. Germline trimming cut 2 bases from V and 7 bases from J; bases unmatched to any gene: 6. Germline V CDR1 and CDR2: SGHRS, YFSETQ. The CDR3 consists of 15 residues. The CDR3 DNA sequence: TGCGCCAGCAGCTTCTTGGGACAGGGGCGGAATGAGCAGTTCTTC. Its translation: CASSFLGQGRNEQFF.

The gene calls are TRBV20-1 and TRBJ2-1; D gene uncertain. Between the trimmed V and J ends, which lost 1 base and 5 bases, there was a span of 15 bases. The length of the CDR3 is 15 residues. Per the germline V gene, CDR1 is DFQATT and CDR2 is SNEGSKA (reference sequence). CDR3: CSARGIDRRNNEQFF. CDR3 in DNA: TGCAGTGCTAGAGGAATTGATCGACGGAACAATGAGCAGTTCTTC.

This clonotype was observed a single time. The rearrangement uses TRBV14 and TRBJ2-7, with TRBD1 identical over 8 bases. The CDR3 spans 15 residues. Trimming at V came to 6 bases and at J to 6 bases, leaving 13 bases not matched to a gene. Germline V lookup: CDR1 SGHDN, CDR2 FVKESK. In nucleotides, the CDR3 is TGTGCCAGCAGTAGGGGACAGGCGGCGAAGGGCGAGCAGTACTTC. Protein: CASSRGQAAKGEQYF. Drawing the rest from reference TRBV14 and TRBJ2-7, the complete variable domain is EAGVTQFPSHSVIEKGQTVTLRCDPISGHDNLYWYRRVMGKEIKFLLHFVKESKQDESGMPNNRFLAERTGGTYSTLKVQPAELEDSGVYFCASSRGQAAKGEQYFGPGTRLTVT.

This chain connects TRBV30 to TRBJ1-1; no firm D call. Looked up from germline, CDR1 is GTSNPN and CDR2 is SVGIG (reference sequence). Trimming shortened V by 3 bases and J by 1 base, and 9 bases separated the two germline ends. The CDR3 extends over 13 amino acids. CDR3 coding DNA: TGTGCCTGGAGAAGGACCGCGAACACTGAAGCTTTCTTT. Translation gives CAWRRTANTEAFF.

J is TRBJ2-5 and V is TRBV15; the D is unclear. The CDR3 sequence is 13 residues long. Trimming left V 0 bases short and J 5 bases short, with 7 bases between. From germline, CDR1 is LNHNV and CDR2 YYDKDF (reference sequence). The CDR3 nucleotides are TGTGCCACCAGCAGAGATCGAACGGAGACCCAGTACTTC. It encodes CATSRDRTETQYF.

In its sample, this clonotype was seen many times. The chain carries TRBV6-5 and TRBJ2-7; D is perhaps TRBD2 (5 bases). V was pared by 5 bases and J by 2 bases, with 16 bases between. This CDR3 has 15 residues. CDR1 is MNHEY and CDR2 is SVGAGI in the germline V gene. CDR3 in amino acids: CASSTGPEGPYEQYF. The CDR3 DNA follows: TGTGCCAGCAGTACCGGGCCCGAGGGTCCCTACGAGCAGTACTTC.

The rearrangement links TRBV4-2 to TRBJ2-4, with 11 bases matching TRBD2. The CDR3 consists of 17 residues. V lost 0 bases and J lost 6; bases outside the gene matches: 7. Germline values: CDR1 LGHNA, CDR2 YNFKEQ. In DNA form, the CDR3 reads TGTGCCAGCAGCCAAGAATTTAGCGGGGGGGGTGGAAACATTCAGTACTTC. Its protein product is CASSQEFSGGGGNIQYF.

This chain joins TRBV2 and TRBJ2-2, with 7 bases fitting TRBD1. The CDR3 sequence is 15 residues long. With V trimmed by 8 bases and J by 1 base, 7 bases remained unmatched. From germline, CDR1 is SNHLY and CDR2 FYNNEI. The CDR3 loop is CASRGQQMNTGELFF. The CDR3 DNA sequence: TGTGCCAGCCGGGGACAGCAAATGAACACCGGGGAGCTGTTTTTT.

The genes are TRBV10-3 and TRBJ1-4; D remains unclear. The CDR3 consists of 13 residues. CDR1 and CDR2 (germline): ENHRY, SYGVKD. Deletions cut 3 bases from V and 5 bases from J, with 7 bases between. CDR3 residues: CAISDLANEKLFF. In nucleotides, the CDR3 is TGTGCCATCAGTGATCTTGCAAATGAAAAACTGTTTTTT.

This clonotype was picked up a small number of times. This may stem from a read error, because a much larger clone lies one nucleotide away. Since no conserved phenylalanine or tryptophan closes the CDR3, a read error is the likely cause. The rearrangement joins TRBV5-1 to TRBJ1-1; D gene uncertain. Germline values: CDR1 SGHRS, CDR2 YFSETQ. This CDR3 contains 13 residues. Trimming left V 1 base short and J 3 bases short, with 7 bases between. CDR3: CASSLYGYTEAFL. The CDR3 region has the DNA TGCGCCAGCAGCTTGTATGGTTACACTGAAGCTTTCCTT.

The CDR3 here is CASSVEFGSLERTYNEQFF. The DNA for the CDR3 is TGTGCCAGCAGCGTAGAGTTTGGGTCCCTTGAGAGGACCTACAATGAGCAGTTCTTC. V is TRBV9 and J is TRBJ2-1; D ambiguous. The CDR3 has 19 residues. Germline loops: CDR1 SGDLS, CDR2 YYNGEE. V was shortened by 0 bases and J by 2 bases, with 21 bases between the two germline ends.

The chain joins TRBV24-1 to TRBJ2-3; 10 nucleotides align to TRBD1. The junction had 11 bases not matched to a gene; V was cut back by 7 bases and J by 5 bases. This CDR3 has 16 amino acids. Germline values: CDR1 KGHDR, CDR2 SFDVKD. The CDR3 DNA sequence: TGTGCCACCAGGCCCAATCCGGGACAGGGGCAAGATACGCAGTATTTT. Translating gives CATRPNPGQGQDTQYF.

As to this clonotype: The junction and the germline gene differ at one end; a read error may be behind it. The chain carries TRBV20-1 and TRBJ2-1; weak D call: TRBD2 (6 bases). In germline, CDR1 is DFQATT, CDR2 SNEGSKA (reference sequence). The CDR3 covers 14 residues. CDR3 coding DNA: TGTAGTCCGCAGCCTGCGGGATATAACAATGAGCAGTTCTTC. Translating it yields CSPQPAGYNNEQFF.

The rearrangement links TRBV15 to TRBJ1-4; maybe TRBD1 (5 bases). V lost 1 base and J 2 bases, leaving 8 bases between the germline ends. This CDR3 comprises 15 residues. Germline CDR1 is LNHNV and CDR2 is YYDKDF (reference sequence). CDR3 coding DNA: TGTGCCACCAGCAGAGCCAGGGCTACTAATGAAAAACTGTTTTTT. Its protein product is CATSRARATNEKLFF. Together with reference TRBV15 and TRBJ1-4, the CDR3 gives the full variable domain: DAMVIQNPRYQVTQFGKPVTLSCSQTLNHNVMYWYQQKSSQAPKLLFHYYDKDFNNEADTPDNFQSRRPNTSFCFLDIRSPGLGDTAMYLCATSRARATNEKLFFGSGTQLSVL.

This rearrangement joins TRBV15 to TRBJ1-1, with 9 bases lining up with TRBD1. The CDR3 length is 18 residues. Germline CDR1 is LNHNV and CDR2 is YYDKDF (reference sequence). Germline trimming cut 5 bases from V and 0 bases from J; bases unmatched to any gene: 13. DNA for the CDR3: TGTGCCACCAGCGGACCATTTCCGGGACAGGGCTTGAACACTGAAGCTTTCTTT. Its protein is CATSGPFPGQGLNTEAFF.